The present T cell receptor (beta chain) was sequenced within a study of T cells in Graves' hyperthyroidism and ophthalmopathy. CDR1 is MNHNS and CDR2 is SASEGT in the germline V gene. This CDR3 region has 12 residues. Trimming shortened V by 5 bases and J by 4 bases, and 9 bases separated the two germline ends. RNA transcripts provided the source from which TCR beta CDR3 regions were amplified. Using the HTBI primer set, a first-round RT-PCR was run on the TCR CDR3. TCRdb re-analysed the multiplex PCR reads in MiXCR, keeping a single row per CDR3 protein. The sample yields a few hundred thousand distinct CDR3 sequences, about 15% seen once.

V usage is TRBV6-1 and J usage is TRBJ2-7; the D is unclear. The sequence came from a woman aged 18-29 years with Graves' hyperthyroidism. Sequencing input: blood. The DNA for the CDR3 is TGTGCCAGCAGTCCCGGCCGATACGAGCAGTACTTC. As protein: CASSPGRYEQYF.